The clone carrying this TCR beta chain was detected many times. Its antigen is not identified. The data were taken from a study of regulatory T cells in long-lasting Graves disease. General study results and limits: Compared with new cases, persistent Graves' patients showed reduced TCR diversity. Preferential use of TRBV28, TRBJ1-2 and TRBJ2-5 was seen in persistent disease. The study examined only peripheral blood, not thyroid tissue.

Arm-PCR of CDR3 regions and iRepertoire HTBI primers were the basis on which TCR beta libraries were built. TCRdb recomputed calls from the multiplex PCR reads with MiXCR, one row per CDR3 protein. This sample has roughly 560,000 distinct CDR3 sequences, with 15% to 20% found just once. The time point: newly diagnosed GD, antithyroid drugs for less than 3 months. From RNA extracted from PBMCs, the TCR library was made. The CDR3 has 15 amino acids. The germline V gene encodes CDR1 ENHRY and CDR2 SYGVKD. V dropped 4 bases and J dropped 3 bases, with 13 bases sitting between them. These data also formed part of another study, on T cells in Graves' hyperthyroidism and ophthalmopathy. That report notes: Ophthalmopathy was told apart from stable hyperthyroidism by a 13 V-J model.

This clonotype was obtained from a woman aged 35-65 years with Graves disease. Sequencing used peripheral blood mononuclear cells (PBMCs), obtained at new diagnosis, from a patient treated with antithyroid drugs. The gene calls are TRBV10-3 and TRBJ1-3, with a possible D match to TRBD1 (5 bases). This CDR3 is CAISVGDSVGNTIYF. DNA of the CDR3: TGTGCCATCAGTGTCGGGGACTCGGTTGGAAACACCATATATTTT.